The sequence of this T cell receptor beta chain was determined in a study of vaccination and CD4 T cells after COVID-19. About the research overall: Overlapping spike peptides of SARS-CoV-2, HCoV-NL63, HCoV-OC43 and HCoV-229E were used, and cells were stimulated with them. Study-wide findings and caveats: Spike mono-reactivity was evident in 304 of the 307 vaccine-specific clones derived from convalescent patients.

Germline V gene sequence: CDR1 MNHNS, CDR2 SASEGT. The CDR3 is 12 residues long. V gave up 8 bases and J gave up 5 bases; unmatched junction bases: 4. Sample treatment: roughly 11-day PBMC culture with coronavirus spike peptide pools or control peptides (ViraFEST assay). Pre-COVID-19 pandemic sampling (2011-2018) yielded the unexposed donor's CD4+ T cells. Half of the medium was exchanged for fresh IL-2 medium, first on day 3 and then on day 7. Cells permitting, SARS-CoV-2 S/N served as probes for unexposed-donor CD4+ T cells, and four cold-coronavirus spikes did too. As concerns this clonotype: Antigen: not known.

Once obtained from cultured CD4+ T cells, the DNA was sequenced using the Oncomine TCR Beta short-read assay. TCRdb reanalysed the PCR reads using MiXCR and keeps one entry per CDR3 protein. The data hold several thousand distinct CDR3 sequences, with under 60% observed a single time. Sequenced: CD4+ T cells from blood, cultured in vitro. J is TRBJ2-7 and V is TRBV6-1; 9 positions agree with TRBD1. The source is a human donor in good health. The CDR3 nucleotides are TGTGCCAGCCGGGACAGGGTGCACGAGCAGTACTTC. Translating gives CASRDRVHEQYF.